This paragraph reports one TCR beta chain. This sample is part of a study of blood T cell repertoires in COVID-19. The wider study: Material from acute and convalescent COVID-19 was sourced from the United States, Italy and Spain. The cDNA or gDNA used as material had been derived from T cells, B-cell-depleted T cells, or PBMCs.

CDR1 and CDR2 from the germline V gene are KGHDR and SFDVKD. J gave up 4 bases and V 3 bases, and 3 bases lay outside the gene matches. CDR3 length: 14 residues. Per the original data handling: Researchers report that nucleated cell counts were estimated from reference gene primer amplification. This table comes from immunoSEQ multiplex PCR, and its TCRdb copy is limited to in-frame clones, with some not included. V and J calls and clone size are given by that table; D and trimming were obtained from the DNA. Of around 40,000 clones detected, roughly 85% appear once; the ten largest clones hold nearly 10%.

The TCR comes from a human donor in a cohort sampled during active COVID-19. The genes are TRBV24-1 and TRBJ1-1; 8 nucleotides agree with TRBD1. Sequencing used peripheral blood. Written as DNA, the CDR3 is TGTGCCACCAGTGATCCGGACAGGGCCACTGAAGCTTTCTTT. Translation gives CATSDPDRATEAFF.